These T cell receptor beta chains were read from a single sample in a study of Ad26.COV2.S vaccination and SARS-CoV-2 variants. Clones were sequenced by immunoSEQ multiplex PCR, and TCRdb holds only the in-frame ones, with some missing. There are fewer than 400,000 clones in the sample; about 82% occur only once, and 1.9% lies in the top ten. Sequenced here: peripheral blood, sampled in a trial of Ad26.COV2.S vaccine versus placebo. Receptors originate from a person between 18 and 65 years old who received the Ad26.COV2.S COVID-19 vaccine or a placebo. Both conserved end residues are part of each CDR3. The D gene is left open where the match is weak. Not every row has a clone size; where given, it reads once, few, many or a size class.

D gene: TRBD1; V gene: TRBV5-6; J gene: TRBJ1-4; clone size: many; CDR3 protein: CASSLAGGQGGEKLFF; CDR3 DNA: TGTGCCAGCAGCTTGGCCGGGGGACAGGGTGGCGAAAAACTGTTTTTT
D gene: -; V gene: TRBV24-1; J gene: TRBJ2-3; clone size: -; CDR3 protein: CATGEDTQYF; CDR3 DNA: TGTGCCACCGGAGAGGATACGCAGTATTTT
D gene: TRBD2; V gene: TRBV10-3; J gene: TRBJ2-1; clone size: -; CDR3 protein: CAISESGLAENNEQFF; CDR3 DNA: TGTGCCATCAGTGAGTCTGGACTAGCGGAAAACAATGAGCAGTTCTTC
D gene: TRBD1; V gene: TRBV20-1; J gene: TRBJ1-2; clone size: -; CDR3 protein: CSAGDSSGYTF; CDR3 DNA: TGCAGTGCTGGGGACAGTAGTGGCTACACCTTC
D gene: -; V gene: TRBV19; J gene: TRBJ1-1; clone size: -; CDR3 protein: CASSITPGTEAFF; CDR3 DNA: TGTGCCAGTAGTATAACCCCGGGCACTGAAGCTTTCTTT
D gene: -; V gene: TRBV18; J gene: TRBJ2-2; clone size: -; CDR3 protein: CASSTLAGGELFF; CDR3 DNA: TGTGCCAGCTCAACGCTTGCTGGCGGGGAGCTGTTTTTT
D gene: TRBD1; V gene: TRBV18; J gene: TRBJ1-6; clone size: -; CDR3 protein: CASSLAGGLSNSPLHF; CDR3 DNA: TGTGCCAGCTCATTAGCAGGGGGCCTCTCTAATTCACCCCTCCACTTT
D gene: TRBD1; V gene: TRBV30; J gene: TRBJ1-1; clone size: -; CDR3 protein: CAWRSGQVNTEAFF; CDR3 DNA: TGTGCCTGGAGGTCGGGACAGGTGAACACTGAAGCTTTCTTT
D gene: TRBD1; V gene: TRBV4-3; J gene: TRBJ2-2; clone size: -; CDR3 protein: CASSEGQGDPGELFF; CDR3 DNA: TGCGCCAGCAGCGAGGGACAGGGGGATCCCGGGGAGCTGTTTTTT
D gene: TRBD1; V gene: TRBV5-8; J gene: TRBJ1-2; clone size: -; CDR3 protein: CATEAVPTGSNYGYTF; CDR3 DNA: TGTGCCACCGAGGCCGTTCCGACAGGGAGCAACTATGGCTACACCTTC
D gene: -; V gene: TRBV6-2/TRBV6-3; J gene: TRBJ2-7; clone size: -; CDR3 protein: CASSYLGVATYEQYF; CDR3 DNA: TGTGCCAGCAGTTACCTAGGGGTGGCAACCTACGAGCAGTACTTC
D gene: TRBD2; V gene: TRBV4-1; J gene: TRBJ2-1; clone size: -; CDR3 protein: CASSRTGLAGGDNEQFF; CDR3 DNA: TGCGCCAGCAGCCGAACCGGACTAGCGGGGGGGGACAATGAGCAGTTCTTC
D gene: -; V gene: TRBV7-9; J gene: TRBJ1-2; clone size: -; CDR3 protein: CASSLEGGNGYTF; CDR3 DNA: TGTGCCAGCAGCTTAGAAGGAGGGAATGGCTACACCTTC
D gene: TRBD1; V gene: TRBV5-4; J gene: TRBJ2-1; clone size: -; CDR3 protein: CASSLSQGAVEQFF; CDR3 DNA: TGTGCCAGCAGCTTATCGCAGGGGGCCGTTGAGCAGTTCTTC
D gene: -; V gene: TRBV10-3; J gene: TRBJ1-3; clone size: -; CDR3 protein: CAISALPGNTIYF; CDR3 DNA: TGTGCCATCAGCGCACTTCCTGGAAACACCATATATTTT
D gene: TRBD2; V gene: TRBV9; J gene: TRBJ2-2; clone size: -; CDR3 protein: CASSVDSGGAGTGELFF; CDR3 DNA: TGTGCCAGCAGCGTAGATAGCGGGGGGGCTGGCACCGGGGAGCTGTTTTTT
D gene: -; V gene: TRBV9; J gene: TRBJ1-2; clone size: -; CDR3 protein: CASSVDKGKGGYTF; CDR3 DNA: TGTGCCAGCAGCGTAGACAAGGGAAAGGGTGGCTACACCTTC
D gene: TRBD1; V gene: TRBV7-9; J gene: TRBJ1-3; clone size: -; CDR3 protein: CASSSRGTSSGNTIYF; CDR3 DNA: TGTGCCAGCAGCTCCAGGGGGACGAGCTCTGGAAACACCATATATTTT
D gene: TRBD1; V gene: TRBV29-1; J gene: TRBJ1-2; clone size: -; CDR3 protein: CSVESGQGSYGYTF; CDR3 DNA: TGCAGCGTTGAATCTGGACAGGGCAGCTATGGCTACACCTTC
D gene: -; V gene: TRBV11-2; J gene: TRBJ2-1; clone size: -; CDR3 protein: CASSLGTGRYNEQFF; CDR3 DNA: TGTGCCAGCAGCTTAGGAACGGGGAGATACAATGAGCAGTTCTTC
D gene: -; V gene: TRBV28; J gene: TRBJ1-5; clone size: -; CDR3 protein: CASRTGSNQPQHF; CDR3 DNA: TGTGCCAGCCGGACGGGGAGCAATCAGCCCCAGCATTTT
D gene: -; V gene: TRBV25-1; J gene: TRBJ2-7; clone size: -; CDR3 protein: CASSEPPVARPLYEQYF; CDR3 DNA: TGTGCCAGCAGTGAACCCCCTGTGGCCAGGCCCCTCTACGAGCAGTACTTC
D gene: -; V gene: TRBV6-5; J gene: TRBJ2-7; clone size: -; CDR3 protein: CASSYGGSPYEQYF; CDR3 DNA: TGTGCCAGCAGTTATGGGGGGTCCCCCTACGAGCAGTACTTC
D gene: -; V gene: TRBV12-3/TRBV12-4; J gene: TRBJ2-5; clone size: -; CDR3 protein: CASSREQETQYF; CDR3 DNA: TGTGCCAGCAGCCGGGAACAAGAGACCCAGTACTTC
D gene: TRBD1; V gene: TRBV5-1; J gene: TRBJ1-5; clone size: -; CDR3 protein: CASSAGTGGPNQPQHF; CDR3 DNA: TGCGCCAGCAGCGCCGGGACAGGGGGCCCCAATCAGCCCCAGCATTTT
D gene: TRBD1; V gene: TRBV20-1; J gene: TRBJ1-2; clone size: -; CDR3 protein: CSASPMQGDGYTF; CDR3 DNA: TGCAGTGCTAGTCCGATGCAGGGGGATGGCTACACCTTC
D gene: -; V gene: TRBV4-2; J gene: TRBJ1-3; clone size: -; CDR3 protein: CASSQEGGASGNTIYF; CDR3 DNA: TGTGCCAGCAGCCAAGAAGGAGGGGCCTCTGGAAACACCATATATTTT
D gene: -; V gene: TRBV5-1; J gene: TRBJ2-1; clone size: -; CDR3 protein: CASSAGGGQILSSYNEQFF; CDR3 DNA: TGCGCCAGCAGCGCCGGGGGTGGACAGATCCTCAGCTCCTACAATGAGCAGTTCTTC
D gene: TRBD1; V gene: TRBV6-5; J gene: TRBJ1-5; clone size: once; CDR3 protein: CASHQGGQPQHF; CDR3 DNA: TGTGCCAGCCATCAGGGGGGTCAGCCCCAGCATTTT
D gene: -; V gene: TRBV7-2; J gene: TRBJ1-1; clone size: -; CDR3 protein: CASSGRGDTEAFF; CDR3 DNA: TGTGCCAGCAGCGGACGGGGGGACACTGAAGCTTTCTTT
D gene: -; V gene: TRBV2; J gene: TRBJ2-2; clone size: -; CDR3 protein: CASSEWGTGELFF; CDR3 DNA: TGTGCCAGCAGTGAATGGGGGACCGGGGAGCTGTTTTTT
D gene: -; V gene: TRBV5-4; J gene: TRBJ2-3; clone size: -; CDR3 protein: CASSRGGDRNTDTQYF; CDR3 DNA: TGTGCCAGCAGCCGAGGGGGGGACAGGAACACAGATACGCAGTATTTT
D gene: -; V gene: TRBV7-2; J gene: TRBJ1-1; clone size: few; CDR3 protein: CASSSDRSTEAFF; CDR3 DNA: TGTGCCAGCAGCTCCGACCGATCCACTGAAGCTTTCTTT
D gene: -; V gene: TRBV6-2/TRBV6-3; J gene: TRBJ1-2; clone size: -; CDR3 protein: CASSTLGLPSNYGYTF; CDR3 DNA: TGTGCCAGCAGTACCCTTGGACTTCCTTCTAACTATGGCTACACCTTC
D gene: -; V gene: TRBV3-1/TRBV3-2; J gene: TRBJ1-2; clone size: -; CDR3 protein: CASPKGYGYTF; CDR3 DNA: TGTGCCAGCCCCAAAGGCTATGGCTACACCTTC